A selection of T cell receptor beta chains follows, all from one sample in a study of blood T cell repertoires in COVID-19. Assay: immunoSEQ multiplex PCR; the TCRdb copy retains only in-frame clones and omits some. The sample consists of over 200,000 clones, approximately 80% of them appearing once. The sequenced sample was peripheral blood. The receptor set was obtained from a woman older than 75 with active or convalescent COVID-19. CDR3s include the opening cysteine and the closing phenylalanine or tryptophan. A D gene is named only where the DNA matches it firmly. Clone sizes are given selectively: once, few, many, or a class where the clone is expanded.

CASTRTGVNTEAFF | TGTGCCAGCACCAGGACAGGAGTGAACACTGAAGCTTTCTTT | TRBJ1-1 | - | TRBD1 | TRBV27
CASRETGGTGELFF | TGCGCCAGCAGAGAGACAGGGGGCACCGGGGAGCTGTTTTTT | TRBJ2-2 | - | TRBD1 | TRBV5-1
CASSLVGETQYF | TGTGCCAGCAGCTTGGTGGGCGAGACCCAGTACTTC | TRBJ2-5 | once | - | TRBV5-4
CASGKDRGQNEQFF | TGTGCCAGCGGGAAGGACAGGGGGCAGAATGAGCAGTTCTTC | TRBJ2-1 | - | TRBD1 | TRBV6-5
CASSPRQVRGYTF | TGTGCCAGCAGCCCGCGACAGGTTCGTGGCTACACCTTC | TRBJ1-2 | - | - | TRBV7-8
CASSLTGGADTQYF | TGCGCCAGCAGCTTGACAGGGGGTGCAGATACGCAGTATTTT | TRBJ2-3 | - | TRBD1 | TRBV5-1
CASSGTSGRTSDEQYF | TGTGCCAGCAGTGGGACTAGCGGGAGGACGTCTGACGAGCAGTACTTC | TRBJ2-7 | - | TRBD2 | TRBV6-1
CASSPRTRDEKLFF | TGTGCCAGCAGCCCTAGGACAAGGGATGAAAAACTGTTTTTT | TRBJ1-4 | - | - | TRBV9
CASSIPDPVPRELFF | TGTGCCAGTAGTATACCCGATCCGGTGCCAAGGGAGCTGTTTTTT | TRBJ2-2 | - | - | TRBV19
CASSKALWDRVLTGNTIYF | TGTGCCAGCAGCAAAGCGCTTTGGGACAGGGTTCTCACTGGAAACACCATATATTTT | TRBJ1-3 | - | - | TRBV21-1
CASRFFNSGTETQYF | TGTGCCAGCAGATTTTTCAATAGCGGGACTGAGACCCAGTACTTC | TRBJ2-5 | - | TRBD2 | TRBV2
CATSDSGYGYTF | TGTGCCACCAGTGATTCAGGGTATGGCTACACCTTC | TRBJ1-2 | - | - | TRBV24-1
CASRDIQGGETQYF | TGCGCCAGCAGAGATATCCAGGGAGGTGAGACCCAGTACTTC | TRBJ2-5 | - | - | TRBV5-1
CARTGTPVSYEQYF | TGTGCCAGAACCGGGACACCGGTTTCCTACGAGCAGTACTTC | TRBJ2-7 | once | - | TRBV21-1
CASSDRVNQPQHF | TGTGCCAGCAGCGACAGGGTCAATCAGCCCCAGCATTTT | TRBJ1-5 | - | TRBD1 | TRBV6-2/TRBV6-3
CASSRTSYSTDTQYF | TGTGCCAGCAGTCGGACTAGCTATAGCACAGATACGCAGTATTTT | TRBJ2-3 | - | TRBD2 | TRBV27
CASNTGSENIQYF | TGTGCCAGCAACACAGGGTCGGAAAACATTCAGTACTTC | TRBJ2-4 | - | - | TRBV5-8
CASSLLPGGGTKNIQYF | TGTGCCAGCAGCTTGTTACCAGGGGGCGGAACCAAAAACATTCAGTACTTC | TRBJ2-4 | - | TRBD1 | TRBV5-6
CAISEGQGMGYEQYF | TGTGCCATCAGTGAGGGGCAGGGCATGGGGTACGAGCAGTACTTC | TRBJ2-7 | - | - | TRBV10-3
CASSPRGAQETQYF | TGTGCCAGCAGTCCCAGGGGGGCCCAAGAGACCCAGTACTTC | TRBJ2-5 | - | - | TRBV6-1
CATSSRGSYNEQFF | TGTGCCACCAGCAGCAGGGGCTCCTACAATGAGCAGTTCTTC | TRBJ2-1 | - | - | TRBV15
CASSSTTGPSNYGYTF | TGTGCCAGCAGTTCAACGACAGGTCCCTCTAACTATGGCTACACCTTC | TRBJ1-2 | - | - | TRBV27
CASSRDRGPYEQYF | TGTGCCAGCTCACGGGACAGGGGCCCCTACGAGCAGTACTTC | TRBJ2-7 | - | TRBD1 | TRBV18
CATSRPTTAAYEQYF | TGTGCCACCAGCAGGCCAACGACAGCCGCCTACGAGCAGTACTTC | TRBJ2-7 | - | - | TRBV15
CASSIDIVGQDNQPQHF | TGTGCCAGTAGTATAGATATAGTTGGACAGGACAATCAGCCCCAGCATTTT | TRBJ1-5 | - | TRBD1 | TRBV19
CATQDRVLSGELFF | TGTGCCACCCAAGACAGGGTTTTATCGGGGGAGCTGTTTTTT | TRBJ2-2 | - | TRBD1 | TRBV10-3
CASSLRGLGVGETQYF | TGTGCCAGCAGTTTGAGGGGACTAGGGGTCGGAGAGACCCAGTACTTC | TRBJ2-5 | - | TRBD2 | TRBV9
CSASPQTGETQYF | TGCAGTGCTAGTCCCCAGACAGGAGAGACCCAGTACTTC | TRBJ2-5 | - | - | TRBV20-1
CASSPPQGTEAFF | TGTGCCAGCAGCCCACCACAGGGCACTGAAGCTTTCTTT | TRBJ1-1 | - | - | TRBV5-4
CASSTTGGRTEQFF | TGTGCCAGTAGTACGACAGGGGGCAGGACTGAGCAGTTCTTC | TRBJ2-1 | - | TRBD1 | TRBV19
CASSLSVAGPYEQYF | TGTGCCAGCAGCTTATCCGTAGCGGGACCCTACGAGCAGTACTTC | TRBJ2-7 | - | TRBD2 | TRBV7-2